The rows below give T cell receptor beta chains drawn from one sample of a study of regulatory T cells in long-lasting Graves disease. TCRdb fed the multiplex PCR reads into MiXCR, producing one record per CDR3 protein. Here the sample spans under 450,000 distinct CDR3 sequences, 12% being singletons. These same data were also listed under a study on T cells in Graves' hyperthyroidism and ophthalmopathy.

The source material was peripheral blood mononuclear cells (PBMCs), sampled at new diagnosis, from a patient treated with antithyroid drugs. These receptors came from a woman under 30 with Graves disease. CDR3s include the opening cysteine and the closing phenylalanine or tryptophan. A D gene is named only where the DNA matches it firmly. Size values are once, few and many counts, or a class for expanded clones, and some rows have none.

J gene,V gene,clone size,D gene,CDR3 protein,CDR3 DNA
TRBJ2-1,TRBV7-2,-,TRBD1,CASSSRQGLSDEQFF,TGTGCCAGCAGCTCACGACAGGGGTTATCCGATGAGCAGTTCTTC
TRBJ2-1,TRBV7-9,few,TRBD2,CASSLLGYAGGPSSYNEQFF,TGTGCCAGCAGCTTATTAGGATATGCGGGGGGCCCTTCGTCTTACAATGAGCAGTTCTTC
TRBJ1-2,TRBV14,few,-,CASSQTGPPGYTF,TGTGCCAGCAGCCAAACGGGCCCGCCTGGCTACACCTTC
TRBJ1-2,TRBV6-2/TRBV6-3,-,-,CASSYSSTGRYGYTF,TGTGCCAGCAGTTACTCGAGTACAGGGCGCTATGGCTACACCTTC
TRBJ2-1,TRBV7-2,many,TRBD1,CASSHPQTRDSNNEQFF,TGTGCCAGCAGCCACCCCCAGACACGGGACAGCAACAATGAGCAGTTCTTC
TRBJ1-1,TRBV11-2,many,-,CASSKTGSLTREAFF,TGTGCCAGCAGCAAAACTGGTTCCCTTACCCGTGAAGCTTTCTTT
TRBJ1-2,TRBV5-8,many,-,CASSFEMGTRTFYGYTF,TGTGCCAGCAGCTTCGAAATGGGGACACGAACTTTCTATGGCTACACCTTC
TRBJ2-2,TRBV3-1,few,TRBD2,CASSLTSGSTGELLF,TGTGCCAGCAGCTTGACTAGCGGGTCGACCGGGGAGCTGCTTTTT
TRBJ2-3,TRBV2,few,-,CASRTGPTDTQYF,TGTGCCAGCCGGACCGGGCCCACAGATACGCAGTATTTT
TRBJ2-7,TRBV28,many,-,CASRDRSSLVEQYF,TGTGCCAGCAGGGACCGGTCCTCCCTCGTCGAGCAGTACTTC
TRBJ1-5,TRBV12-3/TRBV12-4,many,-,CASRRGGNYNQPQHF,TGTGCCAGCAGGAGGGGAGGAAATTACAATCAGCCCCAGCATTTT
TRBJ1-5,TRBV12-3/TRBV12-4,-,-,CASSLVVGELGQPQHF,TGTGCCAGCAGTTTAGTGGTAGGCGAGCTGGGGCAGCCCCAGCATTTT
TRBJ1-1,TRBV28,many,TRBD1,CASLHYTGDNTEAFF,TGTGCCAGCCTACATTATACAGGGGACAACACTGAAGCTTTCTTT
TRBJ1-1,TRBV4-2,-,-,CASSQDKIGGEAFF,TGTGCCAGCAGCCAAGATAAGATCGGGGGTGAAGCTTTCTTT
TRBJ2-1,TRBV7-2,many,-,CASSHYPGNEQFF,TGTGCCAGCAGCCACTATCCTGGCAATGAGCAGTTCTTC
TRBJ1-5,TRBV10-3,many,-,CAISESQGADQPQHF,TGTGCCATCAGTGAGTCCCAAGGAGCTGATCAGCCCCAGCATTTT
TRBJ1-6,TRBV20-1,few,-,CSAPPSSYNSPLHF,TGCAGTGCCCCTCCCAGCTCCTATAATTCACCCCTCCACTTT
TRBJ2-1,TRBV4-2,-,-,CASSQDPPSPFRHNEQFF,TGTGCCAGCAGCCAAGATCCCCCCTCGCCTTTTAGGCACAATGAGCAGTTCTTC